The entry below gives a single T cell receptor (beta chain) sequence along with its context. Its antigen is still unknown. Germline CDR1 is LNHDA and CDR2 is SQIVND (reference sequence). The V gene lost 9 bases and the J gene lost 1 base, with 17 bases spanning the gap. This CDR3 has 15 residues. Expressed TCRB transcripts were sequenced because the entire RNA isolate underwent reverse transcription. TCRdb keeps only in-frame clones here, not all; method: immunoSEQ multiplex PCR. The sample has around 240,000 clones; 55% to 70% are singletons. These data originate in a study of beta chain features in type 1 diabetes. Study-wide context: Cell yields, gender and age were similar in healthy donors and patients. Across all samples, 100 million to 130 million sorted cells were examined.

Overall study results and limits: Within each of all four CD4+ subsets, Type 1 diabetes patients had TCRB CDR3s that were moderately but significantly shorter. The VDJ junctions of type 1 diabetes patients carried fewer insertions and more deletions.

The chain recombines TRBV19 with TRBJ2-3, with a weak D call TRBD2 (6 bases). Sequencing was performed on naive CD4+ T cells from blood. The receptor comes from a man between 25 and 39 years old in good health. The CDR3 is CASSDFTGGTDTQYF. CDR3 in DNA: TGTGCCAGCTCGGACTTTACGGGGGGCACAGATACGCAGTATTTT.